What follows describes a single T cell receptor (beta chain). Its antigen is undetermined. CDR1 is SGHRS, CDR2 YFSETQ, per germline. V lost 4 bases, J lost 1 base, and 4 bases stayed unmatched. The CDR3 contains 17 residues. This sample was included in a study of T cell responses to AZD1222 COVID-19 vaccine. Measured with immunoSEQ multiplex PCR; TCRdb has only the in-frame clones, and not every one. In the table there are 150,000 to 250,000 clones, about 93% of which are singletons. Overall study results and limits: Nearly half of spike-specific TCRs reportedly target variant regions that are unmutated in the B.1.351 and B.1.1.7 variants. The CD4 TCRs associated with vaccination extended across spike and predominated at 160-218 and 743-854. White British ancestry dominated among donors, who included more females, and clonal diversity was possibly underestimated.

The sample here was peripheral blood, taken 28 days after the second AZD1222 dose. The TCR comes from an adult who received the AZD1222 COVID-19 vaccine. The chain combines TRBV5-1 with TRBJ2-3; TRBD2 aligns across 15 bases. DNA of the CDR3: TGCGCCAGCAGCCTCGGGACTAGCGGGGGGCGCACAGATACGCAGTATTTT. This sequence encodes CASSLGTSGGRTDTQYF. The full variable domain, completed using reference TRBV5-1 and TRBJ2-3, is KAGVTQTPRYLIKTRGQQVTLSCSPISGHRSVSWYQQTPGQGLQFLFEYFSETQRNKGNFPGRFSGRQFSNSRSEMNVSTLELGDSALYLCASSLGTSGGRTDTQYFGPGTRLTVL.